A selection of T cell receptor beta chains follows, all from one sample in a study of blood T cell dynamics during melanoma immunotherapy. Clones were read by immunoSEQ multiplex PCR, and TCRdb kept only the in-frame ones, dropping some. The data hold 9,500 to 11,000 clones, with around 89% observed a single time. Sequenced material: blood, taken from a patient treated with checkpoint blockade. These receptors were taken from a human donor with melanoma. Each CDR3 is given without its conserved first and last residue. Fields, in order: J gene, V gene, CDR3 protein.

>TRBJ2-3|TRBV9
ASSVGNRLPTDTQY
>TRBJ1-1|TRBV14
ASSQVEGVTEAF
>TRBJ2-7|TRBV4-1
ASSLLGTGSYEQY
>TRBJ1-2|TRBV18
ASSPGGTTGRAHGYT
>TRBJ2-5|TRBV7-3
ASSLTGRGRETQY
>TRBJ2-3|TRBV5-6
ASSLQGASDTQY
>TRBJ2-3|TRBV7-3
ASSLMASGSSTDTQY
>TRBJ2-7|TRBV18
ASSLPSSYEQY
>TRBJ2-3|TRBV4-2
ASSQAVESGGDTQY
>TRBJ2-1|TRBV18
ASSPWAGGSHNEQF